Below, 6 T cell receptor beta chains from the same sample are listed, as sequenced in a study of blood T cell repertoires in COVID-19. Clones were sequenced by immunoSEQ multiplex PCR, and TCRdb holds only the in-frame ones, with some missing. The data show under 200,000 clones, approximately 85% seen once. The sequenced material came from peripheral blood. These TCRs come from a man aged 40-55 years with acute or convalescent COVID-19.

The rearrangement uses TRBV2 and TRBJ1-2, with D perhaps matching TRBD1 (6 bases). V was cut by 6 bases and J by 3 bases, with 14 bases left in between. Germline CDR1 and CDR2: SNHLY and FYNNEI. The length of the CDR3 is 14 residues. The CDR3 here is CASSLGGLDYGYTF. CDR3 sequence (DNA): TGTGCCAGCAGCCTCGGGGGGCTTGACTATGGCTACACCTTC.

V and J are TRBV5-1 and TRBJ2-5; possibly TRBD2 for D (7 bases). The CDR3 has 15 residues. V lost 8 bases, J lost 4 bases, and 21 bases lay in between. Per germline, CDR1 SGHRS and CDR2 YFSETQ. Here the CDR3 DNA reads TGCGCCAGAAAAATAACGACGGGGGGCTCAGAGACCCAGTACTTC. Translating gives CARKITTGGSETQYF. Combining the CDR3 with reference TRBV5-1 and TRBJ2-5 gives the whole variable domain KAGVTQTPRYLIKTRGQQVTLSCSPISGHRSVSWYQQTPGQGLQFLFEYFSETQRNKGNFPGRFSGRQFSNSRSEMNVSTLELGDSALYLCARKITTGGSETQYFGPGTRLLVL.

The rearrangement joins TRBV18 to TRBJ2-7; D may be TRBD2 (5 bases). Deletions cut 6 bases from V and 7 bases from J, with 16 bases between. The CDR3 consists of 13 residues. Per the germline V gene, CDR1 is KGHSH and CDR2 is LQKENI. The CDR3 region has the DNA TGTGCCAGCTCGCGGAACTCCCGAGGGGAGCAGTACTTC. Translation gives CASSRNSRGEQYF.

This clone was seen just once. V usage is TRBV5-6 and J usage is TRBJ1-1; no definite D call. The CDR3 loop spans 15 amino acids. The ends were cut back, 0 bases at V and 1 base at J, with 10 bases in the middle. Germline V lookup: CDR1 SGHDT, CDR2 YYEEEE. The CDR3 DNA reads TGTGCCAGCAGCTTGGCCCTGCACGGGAACACTGAAGCTTTCTTT. Translation gives CASSLALHGNTEAFF.

The J gene is TRBJ1-1, the V gene TRBV18; 8 bases agree with TRBD1. V trimming: 1 base; J trimming: 5 bases; junction bases outside the gene matches: 9. CDR3 length: 16 residues. Germline V gene sequence: CDR1 KGHSH, CDR2 LQKENI. This chain's CDR3 is CASSPLSQGARTEAFF. The CDR3 bases are TGTGCCAGCTCACCACTTTCCCAGGGGGCGCGGACTGAAGCTTTCTTT. Looking up the rest from reference TRBV18 and TRBJ1-1 gives the full variable domain: NAGVMQNPRHLVRRRGQEARLRCSPMKGHSHVYWYRQLPEEGLKFMVYLQKENIIDESGMPKERFSAEFPKEGPSILRIQQVVRGDSAAYFCASSPLSQGARTEAFFGQGTRLTVV.

The chain links TRBV2 to TRBJ1-2; 8 positions agree with TRBD1. Trimming removed 6 bases from V and 4 bases from J; junction bases left unmatched: 7. The CDR3 runs to 14 residues. Germline CDR1 reads SNHLY; CDR2 reads FYNNEI. The CDR3 is CASRVQGGSYGYTF. Here the CDR3 DNA reads TGTGCCAGCAGAGTACAGGGGGGGAGCTATGGCTACACCTTC.